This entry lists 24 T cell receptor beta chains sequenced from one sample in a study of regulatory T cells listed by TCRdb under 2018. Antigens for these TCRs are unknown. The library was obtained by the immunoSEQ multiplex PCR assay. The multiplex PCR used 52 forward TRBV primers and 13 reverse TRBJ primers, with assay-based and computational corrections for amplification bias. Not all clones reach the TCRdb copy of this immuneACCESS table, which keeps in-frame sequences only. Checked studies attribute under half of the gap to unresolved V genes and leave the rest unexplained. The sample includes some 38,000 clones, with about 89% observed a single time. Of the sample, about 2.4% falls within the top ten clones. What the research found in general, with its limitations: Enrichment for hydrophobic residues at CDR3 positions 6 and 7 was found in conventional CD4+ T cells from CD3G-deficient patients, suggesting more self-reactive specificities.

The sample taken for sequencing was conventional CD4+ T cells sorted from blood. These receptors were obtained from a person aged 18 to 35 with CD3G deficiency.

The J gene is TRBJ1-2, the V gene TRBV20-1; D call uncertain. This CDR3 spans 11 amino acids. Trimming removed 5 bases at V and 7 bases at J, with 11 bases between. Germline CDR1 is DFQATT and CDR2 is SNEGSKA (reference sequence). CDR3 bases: TGCAGTGCTGGCGACTACGGTGGCTACACCTTC. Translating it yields CSAGDYGGYTF.

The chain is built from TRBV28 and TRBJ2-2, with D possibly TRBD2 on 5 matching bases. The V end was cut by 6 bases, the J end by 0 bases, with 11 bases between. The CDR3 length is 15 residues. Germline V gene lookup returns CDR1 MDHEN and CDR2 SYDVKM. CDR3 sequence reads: CASRPRVTNTGELFF. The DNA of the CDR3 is TGTGCCAGCAGACCGCGGGTCACGAACACCGGGGAGCTGTTTTTT. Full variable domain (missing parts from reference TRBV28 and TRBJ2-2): DVKVTQSSRYLVKRTGEKVFLECVQDMDHENMFWYRQDPGLGLRLIYFSYDVKMKEKGDIPEGYSVSREKKERFSLILESASTNQTSMYLCASRPRVTNTGELFFGEGSRLTVL.

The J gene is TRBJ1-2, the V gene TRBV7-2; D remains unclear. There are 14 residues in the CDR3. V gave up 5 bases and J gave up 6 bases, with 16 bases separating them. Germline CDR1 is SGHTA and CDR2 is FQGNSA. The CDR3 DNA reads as TGTGCCAGCAGCCAAGATCTAAGCCGGGATGGCTACACCTTC. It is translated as CASSQDLSRDGYTF.

The CDR3, as DNA: TGTGCCAGCAGTGAAGCGGGGGGCTCTGGAAACACCATATATTTT. This sequence encodes CASSEAGGSGNTIYF. The rearrangement uses TRBV6-1 and TRBJ1-3; a possible D gene is TRBD1 (5 bases). This CDR3 is 15 amino acids long. Germline V gene sequence: CDR1 MNHNS, CDR2 SASEGT. Trimming left V 0 bases short and J 0 bases short, with 6 bases between.

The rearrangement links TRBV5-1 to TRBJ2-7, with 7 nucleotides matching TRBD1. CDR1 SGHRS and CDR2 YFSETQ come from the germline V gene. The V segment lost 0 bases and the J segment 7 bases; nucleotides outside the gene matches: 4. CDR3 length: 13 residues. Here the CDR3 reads CASSLEVRGEQYF. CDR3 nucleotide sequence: TGCGCCAGCAGCTTGGAGGTCAGGGGGGAGCAGTACTTC.

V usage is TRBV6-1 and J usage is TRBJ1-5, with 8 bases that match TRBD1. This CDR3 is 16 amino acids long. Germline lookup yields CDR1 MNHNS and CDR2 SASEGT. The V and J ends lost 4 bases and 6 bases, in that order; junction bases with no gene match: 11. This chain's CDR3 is CASSARTGTRGQPQHF. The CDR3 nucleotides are TGTGCCAGCAGTGCCAGGACAGGGACAAGAGGTCAGCCCCAGCATTTT.

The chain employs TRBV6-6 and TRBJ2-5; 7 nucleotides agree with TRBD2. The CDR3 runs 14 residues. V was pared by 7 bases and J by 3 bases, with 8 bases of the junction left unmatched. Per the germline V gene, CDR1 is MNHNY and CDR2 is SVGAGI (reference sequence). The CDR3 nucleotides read TGTGCCAGCAAGCTCCGGCTAGCGGAAGAGACCCAGTACTTC. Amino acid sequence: CASKLRLAEETQYF.

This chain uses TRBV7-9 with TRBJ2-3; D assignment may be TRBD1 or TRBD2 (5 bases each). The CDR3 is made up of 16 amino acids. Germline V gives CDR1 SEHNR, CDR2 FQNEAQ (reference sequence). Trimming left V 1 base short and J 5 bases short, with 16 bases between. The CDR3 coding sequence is TGTGCCAGCAGCTTAGTGGGGGACCCCCCGGGAGATACGCAGTATTTT. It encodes CASSLVGDPPGDTQYF.

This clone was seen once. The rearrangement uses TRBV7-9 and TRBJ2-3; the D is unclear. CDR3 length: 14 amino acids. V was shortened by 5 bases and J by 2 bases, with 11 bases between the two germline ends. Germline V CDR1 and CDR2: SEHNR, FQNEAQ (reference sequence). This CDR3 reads CASSPMAFTDTQYF. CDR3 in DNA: TGTGCCAGCAGCCCCATGGCTTTCACAGATACGCAGTATTTT.

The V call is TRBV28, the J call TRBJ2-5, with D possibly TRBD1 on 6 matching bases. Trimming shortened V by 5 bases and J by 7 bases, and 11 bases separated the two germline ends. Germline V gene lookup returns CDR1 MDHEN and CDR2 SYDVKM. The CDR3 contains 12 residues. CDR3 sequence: CASSRGLGTQYF. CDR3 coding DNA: TGTGCCAGCAGTAGGGGGTTGGGGACCCAGTACTTC.

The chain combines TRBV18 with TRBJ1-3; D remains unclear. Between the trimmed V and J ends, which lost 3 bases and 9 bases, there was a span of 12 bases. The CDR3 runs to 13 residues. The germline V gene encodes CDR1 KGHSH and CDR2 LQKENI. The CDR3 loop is CASSPTARSTIYF. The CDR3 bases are TGTGCCAGCTCACCCACCGCTCGAAGCACCATATATTTT.

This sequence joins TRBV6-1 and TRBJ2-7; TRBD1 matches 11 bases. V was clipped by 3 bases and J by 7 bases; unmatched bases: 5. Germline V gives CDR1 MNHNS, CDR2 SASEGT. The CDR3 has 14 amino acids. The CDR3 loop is CASSEDRGRSEQYF. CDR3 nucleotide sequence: TGTGCCAGCAGTGAGGACAGGGGGCGGTCTGAGCAGTACTTC.

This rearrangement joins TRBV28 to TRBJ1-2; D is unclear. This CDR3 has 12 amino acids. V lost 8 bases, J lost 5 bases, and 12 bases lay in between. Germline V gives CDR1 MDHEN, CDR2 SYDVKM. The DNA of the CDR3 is TGTGCCAGCGGACGACTGGAGTATGGCTACACCTTC. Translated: CASGRLEYGYTF.

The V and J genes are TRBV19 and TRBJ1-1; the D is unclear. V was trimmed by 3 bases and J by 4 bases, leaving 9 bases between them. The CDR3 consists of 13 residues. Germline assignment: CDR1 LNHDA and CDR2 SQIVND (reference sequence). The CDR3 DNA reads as TGTGCCAGTAGTATGGGAGAGAGCACTGAAGCTTTCTTT. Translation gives CASSMGESTEAFF.

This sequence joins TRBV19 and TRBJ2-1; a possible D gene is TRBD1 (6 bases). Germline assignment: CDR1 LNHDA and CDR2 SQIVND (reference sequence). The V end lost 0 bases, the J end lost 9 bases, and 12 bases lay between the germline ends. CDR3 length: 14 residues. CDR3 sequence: CASSIDPGHSEQFF. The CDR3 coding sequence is TGTGCCAGTAGTATAGACCCGGGACACAGTGAGCAGTTCTTC.

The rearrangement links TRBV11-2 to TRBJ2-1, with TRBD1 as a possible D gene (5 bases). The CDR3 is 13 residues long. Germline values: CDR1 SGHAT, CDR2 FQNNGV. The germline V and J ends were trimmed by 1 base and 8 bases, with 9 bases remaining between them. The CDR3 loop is CASSLAPGYEQFF. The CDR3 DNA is TGTGCCAGCAGCTTAGCTCCAGGGTATGAGCAGTTCTTC.

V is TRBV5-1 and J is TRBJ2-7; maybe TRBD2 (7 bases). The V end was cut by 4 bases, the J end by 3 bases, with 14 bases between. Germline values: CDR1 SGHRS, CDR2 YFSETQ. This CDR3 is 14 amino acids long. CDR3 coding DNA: TGCGCCAGCAGCCCGCGGGGAGGGGGCTACGAGCAGTACTTC. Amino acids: CASSPRGGGYEQYF.

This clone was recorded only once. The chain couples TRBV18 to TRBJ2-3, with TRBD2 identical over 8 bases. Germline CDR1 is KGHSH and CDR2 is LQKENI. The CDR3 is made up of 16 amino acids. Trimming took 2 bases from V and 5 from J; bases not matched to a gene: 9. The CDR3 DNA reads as TGTGCCAGCTCACCATATACCCCAACTAGCGGAGATACGCAGTATTTT. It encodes CASSPYTPTSGDTQYF.

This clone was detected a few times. The CDR3 loop is CAISRGRGEQYF. In DNA form, the CDR3 reads TGTGCCATCAGTAGGGGACGCGGGGAGCAGTACTTC. The chain joins TRBV10-3 to TRBJ2-7, with D perhaps being TRBD1 or TRBD2 (5 bases each). CDR3 length: 12 residues. Germline CDR1 reads ENHRY; CDR2 reads SYGVKD. The V end lost 5 bases, the J end lost 7 bases, and 12 bases lay between the germline ends.

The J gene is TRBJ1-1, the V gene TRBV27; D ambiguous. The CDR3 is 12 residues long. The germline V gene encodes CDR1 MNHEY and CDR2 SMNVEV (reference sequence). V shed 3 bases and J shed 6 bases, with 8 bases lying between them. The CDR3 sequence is CASSFGRPEAFF. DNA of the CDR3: TGTGCCAGCAGTTTTGGGAGGCCTGAAGCTTTCTTT.

CDR3 sequence: CASSSLPSSEQYF. For the CDR3, the DNA is TGTGCCAGCAGCTCCCTTCCTAGCAGCGAGCAGTACTTC. This rearrangement joins TRBV7-6 to TRBJ2-7; maybe TRBD2 (5 bases). This CDR3 has 13 residues. Germline loops: CDR1 SGHVS, CDR2 FNYEAQ. V was trimmed by 4 bases and J by 6 bases, leaving 13 bases between them.

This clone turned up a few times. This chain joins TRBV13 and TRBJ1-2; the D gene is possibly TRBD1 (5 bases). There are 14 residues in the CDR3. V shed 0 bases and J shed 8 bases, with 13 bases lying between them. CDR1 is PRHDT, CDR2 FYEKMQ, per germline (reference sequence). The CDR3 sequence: CASSLGTTGGGYTF. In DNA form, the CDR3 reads TGTGCCAGCAGCTTAGGCACTACGGGGGGAGGCTACACCTTC.

In nucleotides, the CDR3 is TGTGCCAGCAGTCCAGGGGTCAAAAACATTCAGTACTTC. Protein sequence: CASSPGVKNIQYF. J is TRBJ2-4 and V is TRBV28; weak D call: TRBD1 (6 bases). The CDR3 has 13 amino acids. Germline assignment: CDR1 MDHEN and CDR2 SYDVKM. Trimming pared 5 bases from V and 3 bases from J, leaving 8 bases between.

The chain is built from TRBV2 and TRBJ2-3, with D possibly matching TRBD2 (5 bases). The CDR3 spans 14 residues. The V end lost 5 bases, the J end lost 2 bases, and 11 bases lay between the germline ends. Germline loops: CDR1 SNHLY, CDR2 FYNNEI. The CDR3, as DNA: TGTGCCAGCAGTCGAGGGTCCCACACAGATACGCAGTATTTT. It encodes CASSRGSHTDTQYF.